The 9 T cell receptor beta chains presented below share a single source sample, sequenced in a study of cytomegalovirus exposure and HLA in healthy donors. Use of 60 Vbeta and 13 Jbeta primers characterized the PCR. The data were produced by immunoSEQ multiplex PCR, yet TCRdb's version contains in-frame clones alone and is incomplete. The sample records over 100,000 clones, approximately 74% being singletons. The sequenced sample was PBMCs. Source of these receptors: a man in his forties in good health and CMV-seropositive.

The gene calls are TRBV4-1 and TRBJ2-6; 9 bases match TRBD1. With V trimmed by 4 bases and J by 4 bases, 14 bases remained unmatched. The CDR3 is 19 residues long. Germline V gene data show CDR1 as MGHRA and CDR2 as YSYEKL. The CDR3 sequence is CASSPRDREFRLGANVLTF. The CDR3 bases are TGCGCCAGCAGCCCCCGGGACAGGGAGTTTCGGTTAGGGGCCAACGTCCTGACTTTC.

The V gene is TRBV6-1, the J gene TRBJ1-4; D may be TRBD1 (6 bases). CDR3 length equals 15 residues. Trimming cost V 6 bases and J 2 bases, with 13 bases left between them. Germline V lookup: CDR1 MNHNS, CDR2 SASEGT. CDR3 in amino acids: CASRTGAWTNEKLFF. CDR3 nucleotides: TGTGCCAGCAGGACAGGCGCCTGGACTAATGAAAAACTGTTTTTT.

J is TRBJ2-5 and V is TRBV27, with 7 positions matching TRBD2. J gave up 4 bases and V 2 bases, and 1 base lay outside the gene matches. Germline assignment: CDR1 MNHEY and CDR2 SMNVEV (reference sequence). The CDR3 sequence is 13 residues long. The CDR3 DNA reads as TGTGCCAGCAGTTTACCGGGAGGAGAGACCCAGTACTTC. Encoded protein: CASSLPGGETQYF.

The rearrangement joins TRBV2 to TRBJ2-3, with 7 bases fitting TRBD1. The CDR3 has 14 amino acids. In germline, CDR1 is SNHLY, CDR2 FYNNEI. Germline trimming cut 8 bases from V and 0 bases from J; bases unmatched to any gene: 5. The CDR3 sequence is CASQGVFSTDTQYF. Here the CDR3 DNA reads TGTGCCAGCCAGGGGGTTTTTAGCACAGATACGCAGTATTTT.

J is TRBJ2-7 and V is TRBV30; TRBD1 matches 8 bases. Looked up from germline, CDR1 is GTSNPN and CDR2 is SVGIG (reference sequence). The CDR3 loop spans 14 amino acids. Losses at the gene ends were 0 bases for V and 4 bases for J; bases not matched to a gene: 5. CDR3 in amino acids: CAWSVQGGSYEQYF. The CDR3, as DNA: TGTGCCTGGAGTGTACAGGGGGGTAGTTACGAGCAGTACTTC.

The chain joins TRBV5-4 to TRBJ2-7, with 8 bases that match TRBD2. J lost 5 bases, V lost 3 bases, and 10 bases had no gene match. The CDR3 contains 15 residues. Per germline, CDR1 SGHNT and CDR2 YYREEE (reference sequence). In nucleotides, the CDR3 is TGTGCCAGCAGCTCACTAGCGGTTCTAGGGAACGAGCAGTACTTC. It is translated as CASSSLAVLGNEQYF.

This chain uses TRBV15 with TRBJ2-2; 10 nucleotides align to TRBD1. CDR1 LNHNV and CDR2 YYDKDF come from the germline V gene (reference sequence). V shed 3 bases and J 4 bases; nucleotides not matched to a gene: 8. The CDR3 has 17 residues. For the CDR3, the DNA is TGTGCCACCAGCAGCCGACAGGGGGCGCGGGGCACCGGGGAGCTGTTTTTT. Protein sequence: CATSSRQGARGTGELFF.

The gene calls are TRBV4-2 and TRBJ1-3; 9 bases map to TRBD1. Trimming at V came to 0 bases and at J to 5 bases, leaving 5 bases not matched to a gene. Germline CDR1 and CDR2: LGHNA and YNFKEQ. This CDR3 is built from 16 residues. CDR3 residues: CASSQDRTGGRNTIYF. CDR3 sequence (DNA): TGTGCCAGCAGCCAAGATCGCACAGGGGGCAGAAACACCATATATTTT.

In its sample, this clone was seen a few times. V usage is TRBV5-8 and J usage is TRBJ2-7, with D perhaps matching TRBD1 (5 bases). Trimming left V 1 base short and J 5 bases short, with 22 bases between. CDR1 and CDR2 from the germline V gene are SGHTS and YDEGEE. This CDR3 comprises 17 residues. CDR3 residues: CASSLTMTVGYPNEQYF. The CDR3, as DNA: TGTGCCAGCAGCTTGACAATGACAGTGGGGTATCCCAACGAGCAGTACTTC.